The sequence of this T cell receptor beta chain was determined in a study of CD8 T cells in Susac syndrome (dated by TCRdb to 2018 to 2020). Background on the whole study: Repertoire sequencing was used to test whether CD8+ T cell activation and differentiation in Susac syndrome was antigen driven.

RNA was extracted using the RNeasy kit, and roughly 0.45 to 1 microgram was reverse transcribed with random hexamers. The immunoSEQ multiplex PCR assay, which covers 54 Vbeta and 13 Jbeta segments, was used to amplify TCR beta CDR3 regions. PCR amplification bias was corrected using a synthetic template baseline for primer optimization and computational correction. Processing in the source paper ran as follows. Reads were annotated to V, D and J genes per IMGT and analyzed with immunoSEQ Analyzer, keeping only productive sequences. To calculate clonality, Shannon entropy was normalized by log2 of the number of productive unique sequences and then subtracted from one. For each patient and control, public and private clones were evaluated among the 100 most prevalent clones. Clones were defined as Susac-specific when absent from the healthy and MS cohorts, from over 950 published viral clones and from other ImmuneACCESS disease sequences. TCRdb reran the public reads through fastp at Q25 and MiXCR, keeping productive beta chains. Rows with one shared CDR3 protein collapse into an entry with the most common genes and DNA. These V and J calls are TCRdb output, not the study's own analysis. The sample table shows some 150,000 distinct CDR3 sequences, and less than 95% are seen once. The ten largest account for 0.075% to 0.1% of the sample.

Results the study describes overall, beyond this receptor: The number of individuals in the TCR sequencing and HLA analysis was recognized as being relatively small.

Peripheral blood CD8+ and CD4+ T cells from healthy donors, Susac syndrome patients and multiple sclerosis patients were profiled using high-throughput TCR beta sequencing. Healthy donors were included as age- and sex-matched controls. Bulk CD8+ and CD4+ T cells were purified by magnetic negative isolation, whereas CD8+ TEMRA cells were enriched by FACS. Blood was collected in EDTA tubes and processed within 24 hours, with PBMCs isolated through density gradient centrifugation. PBMCs destined for TCR sequencing were cryopreserved in liquid nitrogen and later thawed in a 37 °C water bath. A purity of at least 90% was achieved for sorted or isolated CD4+, CD8+ and CD8+ TEMRA cells. The CDR3 has 10 amino acids, counting the end cysteine and phenylalanine. Solely the CDR3 DNA is kept, with 30 bases framed from the first base. Looking up the germline V gene yields CDR1 WSHSY and CDR2 SAAADI. V is clipped by 8 bases and J by 9 bases, and the sequence between their germline boundaries is 9 bases long.

Comment on this clonotype: It has no known antigen specificity. No much larger clone exists at a distance of one base, and base qualities are not known.

Sequenced material: CD4+ T cells from PBMCs. The clonotype comes from a human donor in good health. The rearranged chain carries TRBV10-2 and TRBJ2-3; no D gene can be assigned with confidence. CDR3 protein: CASGIGTQYF. The nucleotide sequence is TGCGCCAGCGGTATAGGCACGCAGTATTTT.